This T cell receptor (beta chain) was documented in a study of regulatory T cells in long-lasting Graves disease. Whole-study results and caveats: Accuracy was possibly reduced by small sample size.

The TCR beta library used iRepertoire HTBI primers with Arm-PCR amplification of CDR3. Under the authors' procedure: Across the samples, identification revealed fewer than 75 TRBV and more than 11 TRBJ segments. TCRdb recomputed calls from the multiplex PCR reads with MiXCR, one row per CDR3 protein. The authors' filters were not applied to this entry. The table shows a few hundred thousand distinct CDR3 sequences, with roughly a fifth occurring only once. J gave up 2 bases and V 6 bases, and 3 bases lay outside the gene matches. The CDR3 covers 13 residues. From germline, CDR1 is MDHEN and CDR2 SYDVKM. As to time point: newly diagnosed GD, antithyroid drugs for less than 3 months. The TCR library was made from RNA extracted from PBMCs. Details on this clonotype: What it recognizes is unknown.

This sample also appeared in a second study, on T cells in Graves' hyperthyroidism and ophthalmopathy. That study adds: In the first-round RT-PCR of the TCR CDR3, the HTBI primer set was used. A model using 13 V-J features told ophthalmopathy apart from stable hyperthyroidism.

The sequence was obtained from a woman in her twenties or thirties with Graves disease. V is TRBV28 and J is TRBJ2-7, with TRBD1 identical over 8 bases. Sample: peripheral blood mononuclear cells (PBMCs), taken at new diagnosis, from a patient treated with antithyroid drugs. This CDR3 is CASRPQGAYEQYF. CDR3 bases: TGTGCCAGCAGGCCACAGGGGGCCTACGAGCAGTACTTC.